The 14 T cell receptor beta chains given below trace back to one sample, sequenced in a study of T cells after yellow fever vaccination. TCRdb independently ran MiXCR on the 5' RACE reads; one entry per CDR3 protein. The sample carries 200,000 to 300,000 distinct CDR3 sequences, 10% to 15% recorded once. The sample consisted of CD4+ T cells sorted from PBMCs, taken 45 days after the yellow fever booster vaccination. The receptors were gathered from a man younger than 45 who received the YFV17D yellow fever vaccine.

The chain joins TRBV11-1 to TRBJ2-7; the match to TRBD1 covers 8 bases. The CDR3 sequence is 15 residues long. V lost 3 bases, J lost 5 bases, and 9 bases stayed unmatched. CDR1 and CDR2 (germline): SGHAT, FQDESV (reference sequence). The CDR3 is CASSFRQGRRHEQYF. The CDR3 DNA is TGTGCCAGCAGCTTTCGACAGGGGAGGAGGCACGAGCAGTACTTC. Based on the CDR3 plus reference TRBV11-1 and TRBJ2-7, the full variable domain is EAEVAQSPRYKITEKSQAVAFWCDPISGHATLYWYRQILGQGPELLVQFQDESVVDDSQLPKDRFSAERLKGVDSTLKIQPAELGDSAMYLCASSFRQGRRHEQYFGPGTRLTVT.

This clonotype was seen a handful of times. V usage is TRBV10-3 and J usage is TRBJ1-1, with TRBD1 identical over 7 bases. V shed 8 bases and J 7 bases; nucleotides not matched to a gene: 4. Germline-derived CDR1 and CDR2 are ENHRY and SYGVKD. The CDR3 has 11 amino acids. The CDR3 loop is CAIGAGGEAFF. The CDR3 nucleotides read TGTGCCATCGGGGCAGGGGGTGAAGCTTTCTTT.

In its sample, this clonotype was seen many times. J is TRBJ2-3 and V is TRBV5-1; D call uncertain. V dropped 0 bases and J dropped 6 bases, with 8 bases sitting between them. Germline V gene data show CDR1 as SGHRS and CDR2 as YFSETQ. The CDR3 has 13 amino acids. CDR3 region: CASSLDQLDTQYF. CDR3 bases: TGCGCCAGCAGCTTGGACCAGCTTGATACGCAGTATTTT.

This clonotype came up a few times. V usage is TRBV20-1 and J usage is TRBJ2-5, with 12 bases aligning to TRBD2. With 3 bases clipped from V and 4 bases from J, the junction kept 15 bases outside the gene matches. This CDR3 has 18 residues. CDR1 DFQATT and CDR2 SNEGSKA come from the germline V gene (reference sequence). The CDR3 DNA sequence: TGCAGTGCTAGGTCCACTAGCGGGGGGCATGGCCTACGAGAGACCCAGTACTTC. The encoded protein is CSARSTSGGHGLRETQYF.

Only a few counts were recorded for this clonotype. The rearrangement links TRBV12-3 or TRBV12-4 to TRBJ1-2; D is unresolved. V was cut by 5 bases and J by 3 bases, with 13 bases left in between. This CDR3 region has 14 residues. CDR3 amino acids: CASSPQAADYGYTF. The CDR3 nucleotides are TGTGCCAGCAGTCCGCAGGCGGCCGACTATGGCTACACCTTC.

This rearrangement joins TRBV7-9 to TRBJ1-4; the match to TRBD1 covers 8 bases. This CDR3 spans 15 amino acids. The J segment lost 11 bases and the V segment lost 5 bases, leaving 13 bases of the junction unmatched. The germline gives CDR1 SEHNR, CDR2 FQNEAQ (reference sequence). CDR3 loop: CASSANPGGTIKLFF. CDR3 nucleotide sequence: TGTGCCAGCAGCGCGAACCCAGGGGGCACCATTAAACTGTTTTTT.

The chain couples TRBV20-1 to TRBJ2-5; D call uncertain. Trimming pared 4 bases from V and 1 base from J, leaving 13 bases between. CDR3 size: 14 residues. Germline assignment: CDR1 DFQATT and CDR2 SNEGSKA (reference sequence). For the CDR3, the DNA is TGCAGTGCTATCCCCCCTGGTACCCAAGAGACCCAGTACTTC. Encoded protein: CSAIPPGTQETQYF.

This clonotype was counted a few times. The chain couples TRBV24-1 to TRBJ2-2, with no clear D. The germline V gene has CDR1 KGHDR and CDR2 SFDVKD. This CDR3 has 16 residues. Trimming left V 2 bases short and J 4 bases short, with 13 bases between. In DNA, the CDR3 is TGTGCCACCAGTGATTCGGGCCCTCCGACCACCGGGGAGCTGTTTTTT. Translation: CATSDSGPPTTGELFF.

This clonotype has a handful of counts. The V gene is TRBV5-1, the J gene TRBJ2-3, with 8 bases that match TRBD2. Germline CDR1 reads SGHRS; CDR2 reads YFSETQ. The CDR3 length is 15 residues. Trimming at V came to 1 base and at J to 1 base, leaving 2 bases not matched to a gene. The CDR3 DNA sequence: TGCGCCAGCAGCTTGCCGGGACTAGGCACAGATACGCAGTATTTT. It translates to CASSLPGLGTDTQYF.

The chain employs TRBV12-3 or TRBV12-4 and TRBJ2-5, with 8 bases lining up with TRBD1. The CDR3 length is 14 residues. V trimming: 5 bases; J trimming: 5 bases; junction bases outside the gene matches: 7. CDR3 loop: CASSPQGARETQYF. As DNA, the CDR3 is TGTGCCAGCAGTCCCCAGGGGGCGCGGGAGACCCAGTACTTC.

The CDR3 reads CASSTDTGIKNIQYF. CDR3 coding DNA: TGTGCCAGTAGTACCGACACAGGGATAAAAAACATTCAGTACTTC. The rearrangement links TRBV19 to TRBJ2-4, with a possible D match to TRBD1 (6 bases). Germline lookup yields CDR1 LNHDA and CDR2 SQIVND (reference sequence). V lost 4 bases and J 4 bases, leaving 14 bases between the germline ends. CDR3 length: 15 amino acids.

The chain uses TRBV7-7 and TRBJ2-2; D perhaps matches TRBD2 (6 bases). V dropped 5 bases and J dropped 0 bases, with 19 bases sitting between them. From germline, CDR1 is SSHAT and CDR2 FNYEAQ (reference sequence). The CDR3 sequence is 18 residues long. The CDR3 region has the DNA TGTGCCAGCAGCCCGAGGCCGGGAACTAGCTCGAACACCGGGGAGCTGTTTTTT. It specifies CASSPRPGTSSNTGELFF.

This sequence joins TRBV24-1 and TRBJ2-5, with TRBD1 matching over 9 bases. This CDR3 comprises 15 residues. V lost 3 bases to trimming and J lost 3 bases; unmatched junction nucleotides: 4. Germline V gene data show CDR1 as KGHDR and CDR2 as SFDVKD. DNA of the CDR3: TGTGCCACCAGTGATGGACAGGGGACCGAAGAGACCCAGTACTTC. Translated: CATSDGQGTEETQYF.

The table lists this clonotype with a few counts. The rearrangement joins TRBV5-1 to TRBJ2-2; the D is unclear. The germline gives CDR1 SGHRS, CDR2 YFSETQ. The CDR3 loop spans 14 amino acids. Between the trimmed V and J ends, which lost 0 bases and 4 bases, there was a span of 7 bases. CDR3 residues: CASSLGFSTGELFF. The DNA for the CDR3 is TGCGCCAGCAGCTTGGGATTTTCCACCGGGGAGCTGTTTTTT. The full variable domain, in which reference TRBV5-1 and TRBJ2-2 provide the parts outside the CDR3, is KAGVTQTPRYLIKTRGQQVTLSCSPISGHRSVSWYQQTPGQGLQFLFEYFSETQRNKGNFPGRFSGRQFSNSRSEMNVSTLELGDSALYLCASSLGFSTGELFFGEGSRLTVL.